This T cell receptor (beta chain) was identified during a study of radiotherapy plus CTLA-4 blockade in lung cancer. The V end lost 11 bases, the J end lost 4 bases, and 12 bases lay between the germline ends. The CDR3 contains 11 residues. From germline, CDR1 is SNHLY and CDR2 FYNNEI. Here immunoSEQ multiplex PCR was the method, and the copy in TCRdb shows in-frame clones only, minus some. The sample shows 55,000 to 80,000 clones, approximately 80% of them seen only once. Notes on this clone: Antigen unknown.

Participants had chemo-refractory metastatic non-small-cell lung cancer and were treated with focal radiation plus ipilimumab CTLA-4 blockade. Study-wide findings and caveats: Once radiotherapy plus ipilimumab had been given, TCR clones derived from tumor expanded in blood. Reports state that early shifts in blood T cell clones, with interferon-beta, best predicted response.

The input for sequencing was peripheral blood, taken from a patient treated with radiotherapy plus ipilimumab. This TCR was sampled from a human donor with non-small cell lung cancer who had a complete response to radiotherapy plus ipilimumab. This rearrangement joins TRBV2 to TRBJ2-7, with D possibly TRBD2 on 5 matching bases. CDR3 loop: CASGKGYEQYV. CDR3 nucleotides: TGTGCCTCCGGGAAAGGGTACGAGCAGTACGTC.